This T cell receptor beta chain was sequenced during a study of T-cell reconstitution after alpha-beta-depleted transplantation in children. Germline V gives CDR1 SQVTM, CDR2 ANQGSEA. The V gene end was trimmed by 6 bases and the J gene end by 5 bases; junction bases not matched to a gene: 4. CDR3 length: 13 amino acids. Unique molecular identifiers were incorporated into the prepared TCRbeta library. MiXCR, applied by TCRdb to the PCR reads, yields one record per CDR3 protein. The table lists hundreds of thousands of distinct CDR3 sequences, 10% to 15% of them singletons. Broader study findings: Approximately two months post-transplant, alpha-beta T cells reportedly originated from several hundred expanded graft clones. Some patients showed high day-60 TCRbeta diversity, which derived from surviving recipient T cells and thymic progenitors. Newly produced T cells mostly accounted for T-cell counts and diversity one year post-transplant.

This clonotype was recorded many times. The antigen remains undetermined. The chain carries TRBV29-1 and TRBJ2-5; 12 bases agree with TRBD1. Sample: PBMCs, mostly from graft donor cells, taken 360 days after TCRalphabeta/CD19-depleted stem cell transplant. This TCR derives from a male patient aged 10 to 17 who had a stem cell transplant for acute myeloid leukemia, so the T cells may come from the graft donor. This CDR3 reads CSVGTGGGETQYF. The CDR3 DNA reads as TGCAGCGTGGGGACAGGGGGCGGCGAGACCCAGTACTTC.